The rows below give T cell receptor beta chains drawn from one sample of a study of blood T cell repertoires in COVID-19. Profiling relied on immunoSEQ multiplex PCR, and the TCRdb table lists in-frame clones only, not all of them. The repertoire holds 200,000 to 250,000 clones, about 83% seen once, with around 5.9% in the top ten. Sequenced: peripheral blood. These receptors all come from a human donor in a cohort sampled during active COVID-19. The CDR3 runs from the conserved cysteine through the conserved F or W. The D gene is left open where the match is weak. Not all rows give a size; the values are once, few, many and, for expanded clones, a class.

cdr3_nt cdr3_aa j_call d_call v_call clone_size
TGTGCCAGCAGCCAGGGGGCGGTAGATACGCAGTATTTT CASSQGAVDTQYF TRBJ2-3 TRBD1 TRBV12-3/TRBV12-4 NA
TGCGCCAGCAGCTTGGTTCAGGGGAGCTCTGGGGCCAACGTCCTGACTTTC CASSLVQGSSGANVLTF TRBJ2-6 NA TRBV5-1 NA
TGTGCCAGCAGTAAACCGGGATCAGGTGAAGCTTTCTTT CASSKPGSGEAFF TRBJ1-1 NA TRBV27 NA
TGTGCCAGCAGCTCCCTGACTAGCGGGGGCCGCTCCTACAATGAGCAGTTCTTC CASSSLTSGGRSYNEQFF TRBJ2-1 TRBD2 TRBV13 NA
TGTGCCAGCAGCTTGTCCCCGGGAACTGAAGCTTTCTTT CASSLSPGTEAFF TRBJ1-1 NA TRBV5-8 NA
TGTGCCAGCATGTCAGGCGGCCGAGGAGGCTCTGGGGCCAACGTCCTGACTTTC CASMSGGRGGSGANVLTF TRBJ2-6 NA TRBV2 NA
TGCGCCAGCAGTCTGACTAGATACAATGAGCAGTTCTTC CASSLTRYNEQFF TRBJ2-1 NA TRBV10-1 NA
TGTGCCAGCAGTTTGGTTAGCGATCAGCCCCAGCATTTT CASSLVSDQPQHF TRBJ1-5 NA TRBV27 NA
TGTGCCAGCTCACCACGAAGACAGAGCTCCTACGAGCAGTACTTC CASSPRRQSSYEQYF TRBJ2-7 NA TRBV18 NA
TGTGCCATCACTGGACAGGGGAGGTACGAGCAGTACTTC CAITGQGRYEQYF TRBJ2-7 TRBD1 TRBV28 NA
TGTGCCTGGATCAGGGGTGGGTCACCCCTCCACTTT CAWIRGGSPLHF TRBJ1-6 NA TRBV30 NA
TGTGCCAGTGGGACAGGGGCGGGGAACACTGAAGCTTTCTTT CASGTGAGNTEAFF TRBJ1-1 TRBD1 TRBV7-3 few
TGTGCCAGCAGTTTATGGGGGACAGGGGAGAGTGGGGCCAAAAACATTCAGTACTTC CASSLWGTGESGAKNIQYF TRBJ2-4 TRBD1 TRBV28 NA
TGTGCCAGCAGTTACTCGGGACAGGGTTTAGGCGGCTACACCTTC CASSYSGQGLGGYTF TRBJ1-2 TRBD1 TRBV6-6 NA
TGTGCCAGCAGCTTAACGGCACTAGCGGGGATCTACGAGCAGTACTTC CASSLTALAGIYEQYF TRBJ2-7 TRBD2 TRBV7-3 NA
TGTGCCAGCAGACAGGGACAGTCTACTGACGAGCAGTACTTC CASRQGQSTDEQYF TRBJ2-7 TRBD1 TRBV7-9 NA
TGTGCCAGCAGCTCCCGGGACAGGGGAGGTTCCTCCTACGAGCAGTACTTC CASSSRDRGGSSYEQYF TRBJ2-7 TRBD1 TRBV3-1/TRBV3-2 NA
TGTGCCAGCTCACTAAGACTCAAGGCTAGCGGGGTTAGCACAGATACGCAGTATTTT CASSLRLKASGVSTDTQYF TRBJ2-3 TRBD2 TRBV18 NA
TGTGCCAGCAGCTTAGGGGCAGGGAATATTTGGTCTGGGGCCAACGTCCTGACTTTC CASSLGAGNIWSGANVLTF TRBJ2-6 NA TRBV7-2 NA
TGTGCCAGTAGTATCAAGGGAGACTATGGCTACACCTTC CASSIKGDYGYTF TRBJ1-2 NA TRBV19 NA
TGCGCCAGCAGCTTGGACAGTCGCAACTATGGCTACACCTTC CASSLDSRNYGYTF TRBJ1-2 NA TRBV5-1 few
TGTGCCAGCAGCTTAGCGCTTGGGGGGTCCTACGAGCAGTACTTC CASSLALGGSYEQYF TRBJ2-7 NA TRBV7-6 NA
TGTGCCACCAGCTCCGGGACAGGGGGCGGTCAGCCCCAGCATTTT CATSSGTGGGQPQHF TRBJ1-5 TRBD1 TRBV24-1 NA
TGCGCCAGCAGCTTGCTAGGTGAAAAGGGGAATGAGCAGTTCTTC CASSLLGEKGNEQFF TRBJ2-1 NA TRBV5-1 NA
TGTGCCAGCAGCTCCACTTCGTCCTCCTACGAGCAGTACTTC CASSSTSSSYEQYF TRBJ2-7 NA TRBV7-9 NA
TGTGCCACCAGTGATTTAGCAGGGTCTAACGGGGAGCTGTTTTTT CATSDLAGSNGELFF TRBJ2-2 NA TRBV24-1 NA
TGCGCCAGCAGTCCTGACAGGGCGAGAGATACGCAGTATTTT CASSPDRARDTQYF TRBJ2-3 TRBD1 TRBV5-1 NA
TGTGCCAGCAGCCAAGCCCCCCTAGCGGGGGGTGGGAATGAGCAGTTCTTC CASSQAPLAGGGNEQFF TRBJ2-1 TRBD2 TRBV3-1/TRBV3-2 NA
TGTGCCAGCATGGCAGGACTAGGCCCCACAGATACGCAGTATTTT CASMAGLGPTDTQYF TRBJ2-3 TRBD2 TRBV6-5 NA
TGTGCCAGCAGCCTCGCGGGAGCAGGTACCGGGGAGCTGTTTTTT CASSLAGAGTGELFF TRBJ2-2 TRBD2 TRBV14 NA
TGTGCCAGCAGCAATTCCGGGGGGTCTTACAATGAGCAGTTCTTC CASSNSGGSYNEQFF TRBJ2-1 TRBD2 TRBV9 NA
TGTGCCAGCAGTTTATCAGGGAATCAGCCCCAGCATTTT CASSLSGNQPQHF TRBJ1-5 NA TRBV28 NA
TGTGCCAGTAGTTTGACACCGAACACCGGGGAGCTGTTTTTT CASSLTPNTGELFF TRBJ2-2 NA TRBV19 NA
TGTGCCAGCAGTTTTAACCGGGGGACAGGGAAACGATATGGCGAGCAGTACTTC CASSFNRGTGKRYGEQYF TRBJ2-7 TRBD1 TRBV28 NA
TGTGCCAGCAGCAGGGGACAGGCAAACACTGAAGCTTTCTTT CASSRGQANTEAFF TRBJ1-1 TRBD1 TRBV7-9 few
TGTGCCAGCAGTTGGGGACAGGGGGGAGGCTACACCTTC CASSWGQGGGYTF TRBJ1-2 TRBD1 TRBV6-5 NA
TGTGCCGCCAGGCAGGGTGGGGATCAGCCCCAGCATTTT CAARQGGDQPQHF TRBJ1-5 NA TRBV6-5 NA
TGCGCCAGCAGCCAAGATCAGCAGGGTTATAATTCACCCCTCCACTTT CASSQDQQGYNSPLHF TRBJ1-6 NA TRBV4-1 NA
TGCGCCAGCAGCTTGGGACTAGCGGGGGAGCAAGAGACCCAGTACTTC CASSLGLAGEQETQYF TRBJ2-5 TRBD2 TRBV5-1 NA
TGTGCCAGTAGTATAGATACGGGTTCGGGGGCCAACGTCCTGACTTTC CASSIDTGSGANVLTF TRBJ2-6 NA TRBV19 NA
TGTGCCAGCAGTTTGCGCGAGGATTCACCCCTCCACTTT CASSLREDSPLHF TRBJ1-6 NA TRBV6-6 NA
TGTGCCAGCAGTGAAGCATCCGGACAGGGCTTAAATGAAAAACTGTTTTTT CASSEASGQGLNEKLFF TRBJ1-4 TRBD1 TRBV6-1 NA
TGTGCCTGGACGCGGGGGGACCAAGAGACCCAGTACTTC CAWTRGDQETQYF TRBJ2-5 TRBD2 TRBV30 NA
TGTGCCAGCATAGGGGGATGGGGAAACACCATATATTTT CASIGGWGNTIYF TRBJ1-3 NA TRBV12-3/TRBV12-4 NA
TGTGCCAGCCTCTCAGCGGGGGACAATGAGCAGTTCTTC CASLSAGDNEQFF TRBJ2-1 TRBD2 TRBV5-4 NA
TGTGCCAGTAGTACCAAGACAAACACCGGGGAGCTGTTTTTT CASSTKTNTGELFF TRBJ2-2 NA TRBV19 NA
TGTGCCAGAACATCATCGCCCGGGACAGCGAACTACGAGCAGTACTTC CARTSSPGTANYEQYF TRBJ2-7 TRBD1 TRBV5-3 NA
TGTGCCAGCAGTGACGGAGGGGGGGTTCAGCCCCAGCATTTT CASSDGGGVQPQHF TRBJ1-5 NA TRBV6-4 NA
TGTGCCAGTAGTCCACCGCGGACAGAGACGAGCTCCTATAATTCACCCCTCCACTTT CASSPPRTETSSYNSPLHF TRBJ1-6 NA TRBV19 few
TGTGCCAGCAGTCGGGTTGAAAACATTCAGTACTTC CASSRVENIQYF TRBJ2-4 NA TRBV7-9 NA
TGTGCCAGCAGCCAATCTGCTGGGGGGATTCAGCCCCAGCATTTT CASSQSAGGIQPQHF TRBJ1-5 NA TRBV3-1/TRBV3-2 NA
TGTGCCAGCAGCTTAGATTTGGGCGGTCGGGGAAATTCACCCCTCCACTTT CASSLDLGGRGNSPLHF TRBJ1-6 NA TRBV11-2 NA
TGCGCCAGCAGCTTGGATACGGGACTGACTCAGCCCCAGCATTTT CASSLDTGLTQPQHF TRBJ1-5 NA TRBV5-1 NA
TGTGCCAGCTCACCAACCCAGGGGCTTCTAGAAGCTTTCTTT CASSPTQGLLEAFF TRBJ1-1 NA TRBV18 once
TGTGCCAGCAGCTCGGACAGGGGGTATGGCTACACCTTC CASSSDRGYGYTF TRBJ1-2 TRBD1 TRBV6-5 NA
TGTGCCAGCAGTGAACCGGGACAGACAAGAGGGACTGAAGCTTTCTTT CASSEPGQTRGTEAFF TRBJ1-1 TRBD1 TRBV2 NA
TGTGCCATCAGTGAGACAGCTAACACTGAAGCTTTCTTT CAISETANTEAFF TRBJ1-1 NA TRBV10-3 NA
TGTGCCAGCAGAGCAAACAGGGACGATGGCTACACCTTC CASRANRDDGYTF TRBJ1-2 NA TRBV27 NA
TGTGCCATCAGGGATAGGACTAGCGGGAGAGGAGATACGCAGTATTTT CAIRDRTSGRGDTQYF TRBJ2-3 TRBD2 TRBV10-3 few